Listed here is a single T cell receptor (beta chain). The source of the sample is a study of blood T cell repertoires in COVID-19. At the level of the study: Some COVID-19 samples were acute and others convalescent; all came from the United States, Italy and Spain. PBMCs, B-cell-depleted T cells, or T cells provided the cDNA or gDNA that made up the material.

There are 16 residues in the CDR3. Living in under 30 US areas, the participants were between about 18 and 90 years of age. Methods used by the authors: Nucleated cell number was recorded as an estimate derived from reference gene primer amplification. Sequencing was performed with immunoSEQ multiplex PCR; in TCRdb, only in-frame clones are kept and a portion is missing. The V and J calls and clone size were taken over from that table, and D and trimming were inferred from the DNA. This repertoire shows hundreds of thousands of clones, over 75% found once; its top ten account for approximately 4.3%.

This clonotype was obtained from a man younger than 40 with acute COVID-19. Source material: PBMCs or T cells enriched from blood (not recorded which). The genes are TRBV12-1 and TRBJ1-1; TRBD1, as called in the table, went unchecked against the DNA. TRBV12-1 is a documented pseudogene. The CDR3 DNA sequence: TGTGCCAGCAGCCTGGGACAGGGAATGTCGTGCACTGAAGCTTTCTTT. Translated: CASSLGQGMSCTEAFF.